These T cell receptor beta chains were read from a single sample in a study of CD8 T cells in Susac syndrome. In TCRdb, the immunoSEQ multiplex PCR reads were re-called with MiXCR into one record per CDR3 protein. The profile covers about 250,000 distinct CDR3 sequences, with 85% to 95% appearing a single time and around 0.067% taken by the ten largest. What was sequenced was CD4+ T cells from PBMCs. These receptors were taken from a human donor with multiple sclerosis. Each CDR3 is given with its conserved first and last residue. A D gene is named only where the DNA matches it firmly. For some rows the clone size is stated as once, few or many, or as a class when expanded; others skip it.

clone_size	v_call	d_call	j_call	cdr3_aa	cdr3_nt
.	TRBV30	.	TRBJ1-4	CAWRVPRGTNEKLFF	TGTGCCTGGAGGGTCCCGAGGGGAACTAATGAAAAACTGTTTTTT
.	TRBV18	.	TRBJ2-5	CASSPIGETQYF	TGTGCCAGCTCACCAATCGGAGAGACCCAGTACTTC
.	TRBV12-5	.	TRBJ1-3	CASGLGDSGNTIYF	TGTGCTAGTGGTTTGGGGGACTCTGGAAACACCATATATTTT
.	TRBV5-1	TRBD2	TRBJ2-5	CASSPQRDFQETQYF	TGCGCCAGCAGCCCCCAGCGGGACTTCCAAGAGACCCAGTACTTC
.	TRBV30	.	TRBJ1-4	CAWTPQDRATNEKLFF	TGTGCCTGGACCCCACAGGACCGTGCAACTAATGAAAAACTGTTTTTT
.	TRBV20-1	.	TRBJ1-1	CSARLLHRALNTEAFF	TGCAGTGCTAGATTACTCCACAGGGCCCTGAACACTGAAGCTTTCTTT
once	TRBV25-1	.	TRBJ1-1	CASSEWGSTEAFF	TGTGCCAGCAGTGAATGGGGGAGCACTGAAGCTTTCTTT
.	TRBV6-1	.	TRBJ2-2	CAYRRDTNTGELFF	TGTGCTTACCGCCGGGACACAAACACCGGGGAGCTGTTTTTT
.	TRBV5-4	.	TRBJ1-2	CASSPPDANYGYTF	TGTGCCAGCAGCCCTCCGGACGCAAACTATGGCTACACCTTC
.	TRBV6-6	.	TRBJ2-3	CASSTALDTDTQYF	TGTGCCAGCAGTACAGCGTTGGACACAGATACGCAGTATTTT
once	TRBV15	TRBD1	TRBJ1-1	CATSNRWTGRTEAFF	TGTGCCACCAGCAACCGTTGGACAGGGAGAACTGAAGCTTTCTTT
.	TRBV7-7	TRBD2	TRBJ2-2	CASSQRGAGVTGELFF	TGTGCTAGCAGCCAAAGAGGAGCGGGAGTTACCGGGGAGCTGTTTTTT
.	TRBV4-1	.	TRBJ1-1	CASRDPRATLEAFF	TGCGCCAGCAGAGACCCCAGGGCCACTCTTGAAGCTTTCTTT
.	TRBV20-1	.	TRBJ1-1	CSAESGTASKAFF	TGCAGTGCCGAATCCGGGACGGCGAGTAAAGCTTTCTTT
.	TRBV7-2	TRBD2	TRBJ2-4	CASSSRTSGIQYF	TGTGCCAGCAGCTCCCGGACCAGCGGGATCCAGTACTTC
.	TRBV5-1	TRBD1	TRBJ2-5	CASSFQTGSQETQYF	TGCGCCAGCAGCTTTCAGACAGGGTCCCAAGAGACCCAGTACTTC
once	TRBV27	.	TRBJ1-2	CASTSRGLPDGYTF	TGTGCCAGCACCTCCCGGGGGTTGCCCGATGGCTACACCTTC
.	TRBV3-1	.	TRBJ2-7	CASSQKNGPYEQYF	TGTGCCAGCAGCCAGAAGAACGGCCCCTACGAGCAGTACTTC
once	TRBV2	TRBD2	TRBJ2-3	CASKVSGGGDTQYF	TGTGCCAGCAAGGTTAGCGGGGGAGGAGATACGCAGTATTTT
.	TRBV9	.	TRBJ1-6	CASSVEGSSYNSPLHF	TGTGCCAGCAGCGTAGAGGGGAGCTCCTATAATTCACCCCTCCACTTT
.	TRBV30	.	TRBJ2-7	CAFGEDYEQYF	TGTGCCTTCGGGGAGGACTACGAGCAGTACTTC
.	TRBV20-1	TRBD1	TRBJ1-2	CSARAGQGSYGYTF	TGCAGTGCTAGAGCAGGACAGGGGAGCTATGGCTACACCTTC
.	TRBV6-1	.	TRBJ2-2	CASRLNRAGTGELFF	TGTGCCAGCAGACTTAACAGGGCGGGTACCGGGGAGCTGTTTTTT
.	TRBV30	.	TRBJ2-2	CAWSERFIATGELFF	TGTGCCTGGTCAGAGCGTTTTATCGCCACCGGGGAGCTGTTTTTT
.	TRBV29-1	.	TRBJ1-2	CSVGLGPNFF	TGCAGCGTTGGGTTGGGACCGAACTTCTTC
.	TRBV6-2/TRBV6-3	.	TRBJ1-1	CASRPGVMNTEAFF	TGTGCCAGTCGACCCGGGGTCATGAACACTGAAGCTTTCTTT
.	TRBV19	TRBD1	TRBJ2-1	CASIAPGTGREFF	TGTGCCAGTATCGCCCCCGGGACAGGAAGAGAGTTCTTC
.	TRBV29-1	.	TRBJ1-1	CSVELRRLNTEAFF	TGCAGCGTTGAGTTGCGGAGATTGAACACTGAAGCTTTCTTT
.	TRBV20-1	.	TRBJ2-3	CSAQDINTQYF	TGCAGTGCTCAGGACATCAATACGCAGTATTTT
.	TRBV12-3/TRBV12-4	.	TRBJ2-7	CASSSPRGYEQYF	TGTGCCAGCAGTTCCCCCAGGGGTTACGAGCAGTACTTC
.	TRBV29-1	TRBD1	TRBJ2-3	CSVDSGQPSTDTQYF	TGCAGCGTTGATTCGGGACAGCCGTCCACAGATACGCAGTATTTT
once	TRBV29-1	.	TRBJ2-5	CSVVRQETQYF	TGCAGCGTTGTCAGACAAGAGACCCAGTACTTC
.	TRBV29-1	.	TRBJ2-5	CSVGQNQETQYF	TGCAGCGTCGGACAGAACCAAGAGACCCAGTACTTC